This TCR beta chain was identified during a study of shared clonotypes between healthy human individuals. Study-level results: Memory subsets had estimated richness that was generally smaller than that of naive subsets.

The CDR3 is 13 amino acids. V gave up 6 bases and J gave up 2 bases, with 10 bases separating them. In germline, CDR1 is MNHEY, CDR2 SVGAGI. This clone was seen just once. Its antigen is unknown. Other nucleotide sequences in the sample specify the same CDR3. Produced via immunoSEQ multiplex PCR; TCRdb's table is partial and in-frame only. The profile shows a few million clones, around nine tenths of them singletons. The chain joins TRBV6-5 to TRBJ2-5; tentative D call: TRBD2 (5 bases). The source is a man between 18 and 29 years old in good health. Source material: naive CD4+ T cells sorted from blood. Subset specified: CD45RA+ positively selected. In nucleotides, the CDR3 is TGTGCCAGCAGCTACGGAGGACAAGAGACCCAGTACTTC. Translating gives CASSYGGQETQYF.